This T cell receptor (beta chain) was sequenced for a study of blood T cell repertoires in COVID-19. In the study overall: Samples representing acute and convalescent COVID-19 were sourced from the United States, Italy and Spain. PBMCs, B-cell-depleted T cells, or T cells provided the cDNA or gDNA that made up the material.

As handled by the study authors: Researchers report that nucleated cell counts were estimated from reference gene primer amplification. Data came from immunoSEQ multiplex PCR; TCRdb stores just in-frame clones and leaves some out. Clone size and the V and J calls come from that table; the DNA yielded D and trimming. The sample holds about 49,000 clones, roughly 88% seen once. Germline CDR1 LNHDA, CDR2 SQIVND (reference sequence). J lost 4 bases, V lost 5 bases, and 13 bases had no gene match. The CDR3 sequence is 17 residues long. The TCR sequence derives from a human donor in a cohort sampled during active COVID-19. Specimen: peripheral blood. This chain connects TRBV19 to TRBJ2-1; 8 bases align to TRBD2. In DNA, the CDR3 is TGTGCCAGTAGTGCCTCAAGGCTAGCGGGTACTTACAATGAGCAGTTCTTC. As protein: CASSASRLAGTYNEQFF.